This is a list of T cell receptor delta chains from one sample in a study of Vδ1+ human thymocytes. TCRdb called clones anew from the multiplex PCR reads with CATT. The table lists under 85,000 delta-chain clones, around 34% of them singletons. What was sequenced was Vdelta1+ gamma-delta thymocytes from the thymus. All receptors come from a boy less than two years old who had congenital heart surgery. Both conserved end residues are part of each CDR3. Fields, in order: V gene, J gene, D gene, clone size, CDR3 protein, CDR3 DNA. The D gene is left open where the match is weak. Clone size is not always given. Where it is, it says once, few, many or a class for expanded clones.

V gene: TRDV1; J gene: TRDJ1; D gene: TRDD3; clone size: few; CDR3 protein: CALGEKGTFFCPRGIVTDKLIF; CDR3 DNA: TGTGCTCTTGGGGAAAAAGGAACCTTCTTCTGCCCTAGGGGGATAGTCACCGATAAACTCATCTTT
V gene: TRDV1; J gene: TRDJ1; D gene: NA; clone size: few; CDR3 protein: CALGELRLPSPLIF; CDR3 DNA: TGTGCTCTTGGGGAACTGAGGCTGCCTTCGCCACTCATCTTT
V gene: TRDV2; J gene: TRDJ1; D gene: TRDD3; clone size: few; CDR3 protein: CACVKFGYSFRTGGTLYTDKLIF; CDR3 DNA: TGTGCCTGTGTCAAGTTTGGGTATTCCTTTCGTACTGGGGGGACACTCTACACCGATAAACTCATCTTT
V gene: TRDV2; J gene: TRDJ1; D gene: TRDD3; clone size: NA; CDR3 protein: CACVPAYWGLLIF; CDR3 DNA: TGTGCCTGTGTCCCCGCTTACTGGGGGTTACTCATCTTT
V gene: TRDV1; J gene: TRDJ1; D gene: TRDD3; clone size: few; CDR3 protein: CALGEFGVWGLYTDKLIF; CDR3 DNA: TGTGCTCTTGGGGAATTTGGTGTCTGGGGGCTGTACACCGATAAACTCATCTTC
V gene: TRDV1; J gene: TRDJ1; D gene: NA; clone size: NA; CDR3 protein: CALGGCPVKADTDKLIF; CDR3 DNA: TGTGCTCTTGGGGGTTGTCCGGTAAAGGCGGATACCGATAAACTCATCTTT
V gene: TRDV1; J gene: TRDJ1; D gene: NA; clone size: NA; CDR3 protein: CALGERASYPAGDIGRTDKLIF; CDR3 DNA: TGTGCTCTTGGGGAAAGAGCTTCCTACCCTGCGGGGGATATTGGACGCACCGATAAACTCATCTTT
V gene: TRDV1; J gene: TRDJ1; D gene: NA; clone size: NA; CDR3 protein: CALGELLSDPSWYTDRLIF; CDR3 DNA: TGTGCTCTTGGGGAACTCTTATCAGATCCGTCCTGGTACACCGATAGACTCATCTTT
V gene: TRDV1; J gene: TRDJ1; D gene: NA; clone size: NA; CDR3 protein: CALGSSRHYTDKLIF; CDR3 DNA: TGTGCTCTTGGGTCCTCGCGTCACTACACCGATAAACTCATCTTT
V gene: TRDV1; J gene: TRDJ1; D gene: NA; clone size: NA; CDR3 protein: CALGDPTTYTDKLIF; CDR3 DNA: TGTGCTCTTGGGGATCCCACGACGTACACCGATAAACTCATCTTT
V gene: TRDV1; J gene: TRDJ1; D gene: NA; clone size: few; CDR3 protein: CALGEKGPDGGWTDKLIF; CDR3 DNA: TGTGCTCTTGGGGAAAAAGGTCCTGATGGGGGGTGGACCGATAAACTCATCTTT
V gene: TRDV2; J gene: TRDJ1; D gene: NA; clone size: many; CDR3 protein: CACDMERWLGPHPSPMYTDKLIF; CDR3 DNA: TGTGCCTGTGACATGGAGAGGTGGCTGGGACCCCATCCCAGCCCCATGTACACCGATAAACTCATCTTT
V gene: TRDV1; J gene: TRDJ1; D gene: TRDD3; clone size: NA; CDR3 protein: CALGGPPPSFWGTDKLIF; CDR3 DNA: TGTGCTCTTGGGGGTCCCCCACCTTCTTTCTGGGGGACCGATAAACTCATCTTT
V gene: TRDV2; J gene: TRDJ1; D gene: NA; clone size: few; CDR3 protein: CAWIVAHTLYTDKLIF; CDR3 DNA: TGTGCCTGGATCGTGGCCCATACCCTTTACACCGATAAACTCATCTTT
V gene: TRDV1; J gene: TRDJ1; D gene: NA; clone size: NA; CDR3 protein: CALGEWAMLAYTDKLIF; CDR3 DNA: TGTGCTCTTGGGGAATGGGCCATGCTGGCTTACACCGATAAACTCATCTTT
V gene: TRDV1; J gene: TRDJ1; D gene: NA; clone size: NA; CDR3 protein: CALGELRFARRGTDKLIF; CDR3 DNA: TGTGCTCTTGGGGAACTTCGGTTTGCGCGGCGGGGGACCGATAAACTCATCTTT
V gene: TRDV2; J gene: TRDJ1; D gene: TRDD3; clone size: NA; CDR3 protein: CACADYTGGYFIF; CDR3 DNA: TGTGCCTGTGCCGATTATACTGGGGGATACTTCATCTTT
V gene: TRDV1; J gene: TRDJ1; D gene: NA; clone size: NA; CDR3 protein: CALGEQGTGRDFPRGWVENTDKLIF; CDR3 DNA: TGTGCTCTTGGGGAACAAGGTACGGGCAGGGATTTCCCGCGGGGCTGGGTTGAGAACACCGATAAACTCATCTTT
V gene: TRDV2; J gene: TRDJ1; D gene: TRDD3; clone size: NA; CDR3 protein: CACDNSYRWGIQAIYTDKLIF; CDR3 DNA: TGTGCCTGTGACAACTCCTACCGCTGGGGGATACAGGCTATCTACACCGATAAACTCATCTTT
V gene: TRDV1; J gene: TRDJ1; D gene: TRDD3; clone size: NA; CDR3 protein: CALGERYWGTDKLIF; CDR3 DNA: TGTGCTCTTGGGGAAAGGTACTGGGGGACCGATAAACTCATCTTT
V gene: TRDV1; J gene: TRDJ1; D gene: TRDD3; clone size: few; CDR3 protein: CALGASRPFRHFGGLAPYTDKLIF; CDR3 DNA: TGTGCTCTTGGGGCCTCGCGGCCCTTTCGACACTTTGGGGGATTGGCGCCGTACACCGATAAACTCATCTTT
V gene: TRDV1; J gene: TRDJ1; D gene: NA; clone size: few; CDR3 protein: CALGEDRRADKLIF; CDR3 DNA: TGTGCTCTTGGGGAAGATAGAAGAGCCGATAAACTCATCTTT
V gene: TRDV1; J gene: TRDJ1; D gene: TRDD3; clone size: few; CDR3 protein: CALGELRSYVNGGYSLIF; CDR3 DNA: TGTGCTCTTGGGGAACTCCGTTCCTACGTCAATGGGGGATACTCACTCATCTTT
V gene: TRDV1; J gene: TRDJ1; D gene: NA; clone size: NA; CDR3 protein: CALGEIMGPYTDKLIF; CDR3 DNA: TGTGCTCTTGGGGAAATAATGGGCCCGTACACCGATAAACTCATCTTT